A single T cell receptor beta chain is shown here with its context. The data belong to a study of blood T cell repertoires in COVID-19. Study background: Both acute and convalescent COVID-19 samples were obtained from the United States, Italy and Spain.

Assay: immunoSEQ multiplex PCR; the TCRdb copy retains only in-frame clones and omits some. The sample includes under 200,000 clones, around 90% seen only once; the top ten take approximately 0.5%. The germline CDR1 and CDR2 sequences are SGHTA and FQGNSA. J gave up 0 bases and V 8 bases, and 8 bases lay outside the gene matches. There are 16 residues in the CDR3. The genes are TRBV7-2 and TRBJ2-1; 9 bases line up with TRBD2. The clonotype was recovered from a man between 45 and 60 years old with acute or convalescent COVID-19. The sequenced sample consisted of peripheral blood. The CDR3 DNA reads as TGTGCCAGCGGGCTGACTAGCGGCCACTCCTACAATGAGCAGTTCTTC. Its protein product is CASGLTSGHSYNEQFF.